Each of the 30 T cell receptor beta chains below was sequenced from the same sample in a study of human T cells and chemical hapten exposure (dated by TCRdb to the early 2020s). The time point label here, explained by the study, means: healthy volunteer bleed at 6 weeks. Total RNA was extracted from unfractionated whole blood collected in Tempus Blood RNA tubes. The protocol used for the library was RACE. TCRdb lists the instrument as NextSeq 500. The public sequencing data were trimmed at Q25 with fastp and processed into clonotypes with MiXCR by TCRdb, which kept only in-frame beta chains. Each CDR3 protein appears once, grouped with its most common genes and DNA. The sample table records 65,000 or so distinct CDR3 sequences; about 6.5% of these occur just once. Clones ranked in the top ten supply 3% to 4% of the sample. Sequenced sample: whole blood. These receptors originate from a female donor in good health. Some clones in this sample may be carry-over from other donors' samples.

This clonotype was seen ten or more times. The genes are TRBV7-2 and TRBJ2-1, with D uncertain. Trimming took 5 bases from V and 6 from J, leaving 17 bases between them. Germline assignment: CDR1 SGHTA and CDR2 FQGNSA. The CDR3 runs to 15 residues. The CDR3 nucleotides read TGTGCCAGCAGCGATTTCTCGTCGCAGCGCAATGAGCAGTTCTTC. Translation: CASSDFSSQRNEQFF.

There are many counts of this clonotype. The rearrangement uses TRBV7-2 and TRBJ2-1; the D call may be TRBD1 or TRBD2 (5 bases each). V gave up 5 bases and J gave up 0 bases, with 11 bases separating them. The CDR3 is 15 amino acids. Looked up from germline, CDR1 is SGHTA and CDR2 is FQGNSA. CDR3 sequence reads: CASSRSGGSYNEQFF. Here the CDR3 DNA reads TGTGCCAGCAGCCGCTCTGGGGGCTCCTACAATGAGCAGTTCTTC.

This clonotype was recorded a few times. V usage is TRBV5-6 and J usage is TRBJ1-4; no clear D gene. There are 15 residues in the CDR3. V was cut by 4 bases and J by 8 bases, with 18 bases left in between. Germline loops: CDR1 SGHDT, CDR2 YYEEEE. The CDR3 loop reads CASSLGLGLEEKLFF. CDR3 DNA sequence: TGTGCCAGCAGCCTGGGGTTGGGCCTAGAAGAAAAACTGTTTTTT.

This clonotype was observed many times. The rearrangement joins TRBV2 to TRBJ2-7; TRBD2 matches 8 bases. This CDR3 is built from 14 residues. CDR1 and CDR2 from the germline V gene are SNHLY and FYNNEI. The V segment lost 6 bases and the J segment 7 bases; nucleotides outside the gene matches: 11. CDR3 coding DNA: TGTGCCAGCAGCTACGGTAGCGGGGACGTAGAGCAGTACTTC. Its protein product is CASSYGSGDVEQYF.

The chain carries TRBV5-1 and TRBJ1-3; TRBD1 is a possible D gene (6 bases). CDR1 is SGHRS and CDR2 is YFSETQ in the germline V gene. The CDR3 has 15 residues. The V end was cut by 0 bases, the J end by 4 bases, with 11 bases between. The DNA of the CDR3 is TGCGCCAGCAGCTTGGCAACAGGGCGAGGAAACACCATATATTTT. Translation: CASSLATGRGNTIYF.

Of note for this clonotype: Sequence at one end of the junction differs from germline and may be a read error. V usage is TRBV7-6 and J usage is TRBJ2-6, with 7 nucleotides matching TRBD1. The CDR3 contains 18 residues. Germline values: CDR1 SGHVS, CDR2 FNYEAQ. CDR3 loop: CASSATDRANSGANILTF. In DNA form, the CDR3 reads TGTGCCAGCAGCGCGACCGACAGGGCGAACTCTGGGGCCAACATCCTGACTTTC.

This clonotype was counted many times. The rearrangement links TRBV7-8 to TRBJ1-1; 8 bases agree with TRBD1. V trimming: 5 bases; J trimming: 0 bases; junction bases outside the gene matches: 8. Germline V gene sequence: CDR1 SGHVS, CDR2 FQNEAQ. This CDR3 is built from 16 residues. The CDR3, as DNA: TGTGCCAGCAGCCCTGACAGGGGTAAAATGAACACTGAAGCTTTCTTT. Amino acid sequence: CASSPDRGKMNTEAFF.

V is TRBV13 and J is TRBJ1-5; perhaps TRBD1 as D (5 bases). Per germline, CDR1 PRHDT and CDR2 FYEKMQ (reference sequence). The CDR3 contains 14 residues. The ends were cut back, 0 bases at V and 7 bases at J, with 10 bases in the middle. The CDR3 region is CASSLGQGYQPQHF. CDR3 coding DNA: TGTGCCAGCAGCTTAGGTCAGGGCTACCAGCCCCAGCATTTT.

At least ten counts were recorded for this clonotype. The gene calls are TRBV29-1 and TRBJ1-1; D remains unclear. The CDR3 contains 11 residues. From germline, CDR1 is SQVTM and CDR2 ANQGSEA. Trimming pared 8 bases from V and 0 bases from J, leaving 7 bases between. CDR3 region: CSLRVNTEAFF. DNA of the CDR3: TGCAGCCTGAGGGTGAACACTGAAGCTTTCTTT.

This clonotype was found many times. The chain uses TRBV7-9 and TRBJ2-5; TRBD1 aligns across 7 bases. The CDR3 extends over 13 amino acids. The ends lost 3 bases at V and 4 bases at J; junction bases unmatched: 2. Germline CDR1 SEHNR, CDR2 FQNEAQ (reference sequence). The CDR3 region has the DNA TGTGCCAGCAGCTTGACAGGGCCAGAGACCCAGTACTTC. Protein sequence: CASSLTGPETQYF.

The sample holds many counts of this clonotype. This sequence joins TRBV7-9 and TRBJ2-1; D is unresolved. This CDR3 comprises 14 residues. Trimming removed 0 bases from V and 10 bases from J, with 13 bases in between. Germline V gene data show CDR1 as SEHNR and CDR2 as FQNEAQ (reference sequence). The DNA for the CDR3 is TGTGCCAGCAGCTTAGCGATTCTGGGAAACGAGCAGTTCTTC. Residues: CASSLAILGNEQFF.

In its sample, this clonotype was seen many times. V is TRBV12-3 or TRBV12-4 and J is TRBJ2-7; D is perhaps TRBD1 (5 bases). Trimming cost V 3 bases and J 6 bases, with 15 bases left between them. The CDR3 runs to 14 residues. In nucleotides, the CDR3 is TGTGCCAGCAGTTTGGGGCTGAGCCAGGGCGAGCAGTACTTC. This translates into CASSLGLSQGEQYF.

V and J are TRBV2 and TRBJ2-2; weak D call: TRBD2 (5 bases). This CDR3 contains 14 residues. The V end lost 4 bases, the J end lost 1 base, and 7 bases lay between the germline ends. CDR1 and CDR2 from the germline V gene are SNHLY and FYNNEI. CDR3 sequence (DNA): TGTGCCAGCAGTGGAGGGATGAACACCGGGGAGCTGTTTTTT. It yields the protein CASSGGMNTGELFF.

The chain has TRBV20-1 and TRBJ1-4; 7 bases align to TRBD1. The V segment lost 6 bases and the J segment 0 bases; nucleotides outside the gene matches: 7. The CDR3 loop spans 15 amino acids. CDR1 and CDR2 from the germline V gene are DFQATT and SNEGSKA (reference sequence). CDR3 loop: CSANRQGATNEKLFF. The CDR3 DNA reads as TGCAGTGCCAATCGACAGGGAGCAACTAATGAAAAACTGTTTTTT.

This clonotype was observed a handful of times. J is TRBJ1-2 and V is TRBV19, with D uncertain. CDR3 size: 15 residues. CDR1 and CDR2 (germline): LNHDA, SQIVND (reference sequence). V lost 4 bases and J lost 5, with 17 bases in between. The CDR3 nucleotides read TGTGCCAGTAGTAGGCCCGCGGACGCGGAGTATGGCTACACCTTC. It translates to CASSRPADAEYGYTF.

This clonotype was found many times. The rearrangement links TRBV20-1 to TRBJ2-1; 7 positions agree with TRBD2. There are 16 residues in the CDR3. V dropped 0 bases and J dropped 0; count of bases not matched to a gene: 5. Per germline, CDR1 DFQATT and CDR2 SNEGSKA (reference sequence). CDR3 sequence: CSAREASGNSYNEQFF. Here the CDR3 DNA reads TGCAGTGCTAGAGAGGCTAGCGGTAACTCCTACAATGAGCAGTTCTTC.

This clonotype has only a few counts. The chain employs TRBV6-1 and TRBJ1-5; D is unclear. CDR3 length equals 16 residues. V shed 0 bases and J shed 1 base, with 10 bases lying between them. Germline CDR1 reads MNHNS; CDR2 reads SASEGT. The CDR3 loop is CASSEASRISNQPQHF. The CDR3 DNA reads as TGTGCCAGCAGTGAAGCGAGCCGGATAAGCAATCAGCCCCAGCATTTT.

This clonotype was seen a handful of times. V usage is TRBV27 and J usage is TRBJ2-6; no reliable D call. Germline V CDR1 and CDR2: MNHEY, SMNVEV (reference sequence). Trimming shortened V by 6 bases and J by 0 bases, and 3 bases separated the two germline ends. The CDR3 runs 13 residues. In nucleotides, the CDR3 is TGTGCCAGCAGGCCCTCTGGGGCCAACGTCCTGACTTTC. Amino acid sequence: CASRPSGANVLTF.

This clonotype was detected many times. The CDR3, as DNA: TGTGCCAGCAGATTGTTAGGACAGGAGTACTATGGCTACACCTTC. It specifies CASRLLGQEYYGYTF. The J gene is TRBJ1-2, the V gene TRBV6-2 or TRBV6-3; 7 bases map to TRBD1. Germline V gene sequence: CDR1 MNHEY, CDR2 SVGEGT. This CDR3 comprises 15 residues. The J segment lost 3 bases and the V segment lost 6 bases, leaving 10 bases of the junction unmatched.

This clonotype has a handful of counts. CDR3 protein: CASRSAWNTEAFF. The CDR3 DNA reads as TGTGCCAGCAGGTCGGCCTGGAACACTGAAGCTTTCTTT. The chain couples TRBV12-3 or TRBV12-4 to TRBJ1-1; D remains ambiguous. This CDR3 comprises 13 residues. Trimming cost V 6 bases and J 1 base, with 9 bases left between them.

This clonotype was seen a handful of times. This sequence joins TRBV25-1 and TRBJ2-5; 10 nucleotides agree with TRBD2. Germline lookup yields CDR1 MGHDK and CDR2 SYGVNS. V shed 1 base and J 4 bases; nucleotides not matched to a gene: 6. CDR3 length: 16 amino acids. The CDR3 here is CASSESIAGGVETQYF. In DNA form, the CDR3 reads TGTGCCAGCAGTGAATCGATAGCGGGAGGAGTAGAGACCCAGTACTTC.

This clonotype was recorded a few times. The chain links TRBV5-1 to TRBJ2-3; TRBD2 matches 12 bases. The CDR3 runs 19 residues. Germline loops: CDR1 SGHRS, CDR2 YFSETQ. Trimming removed 0 bases from V and 6 bases from J; junction bases left unmatched: 14. The CDR3 region is CASSLDPSGRAGNTDTQYF. CDR3 DNA: TGCGCCAGCAGCTTGGATCCTAGCGGGAGGGCGGGGAATACCGATACGCAGTATTTT.

This clonotype was recorded at least ten times. This chain uses TRBV20-1 with TRBJ2-3; the D is unclear. CDR3 size: 10 residues. V was clipped by 6 bases and J by 3 bases, with 4 bases between them. Germline CDR1 reads DFQATT; CDR2 reads SNEGSKA (reference sequence). DNA of the CDR3: TGCAGTGCCGAGACAGATACGCAGTATTTT. Its protein product is CSAETDTQYF.

This clonotype was counted at least ten times. This sequence joins TRBV7-8 and TRBJ2-3; D is unclear. The length of the CDR3 is 11 residues. The V end was cut by 5 bases, the J end by 4 bases, with 4 bases between. Germline V CDR1 and CDR2: SGHVS, FQNEAQ. The DNA for the CDR3 is TGTGCCAGCAGCCAGGCAGATACGCAGTATTTT. Translating gives CASSQADTQYF.

This clonotype was seen at least ten times. One end of the junction does not line up with germline, which may come from a read error. The J gene is TRBJ1-5, the V gene TRBV12-3 or TRBV12-4; TRBD1 is a possible D gene (5 bases). The CDR3 loop spans 13 amino acids. CDR3 DNA: TGCGCCAGCAGCTTGGAAGGGGATCAGCCCCAGCATTTT. It codes for CASSLEGDQPQHF.

This clonotype was counted ten times or more. The rearrangement joins TRBV11-2 to TRBJ2-7; D perhaps matches TRBD2 (7 bases). Trimming removed 5 bases from V and 3 bases from J, with 14 bases in between. The V gene's germline CDR1 is SGHAT and CDR2 FQNNGV. The CDR3 runs 14 residues. CDR3 bases: TGTGCCAGCAGCCCCCGGCGGGGGCTCTACGAGCAGTACTTC. Its protein is CASSPRRGLYEQYF.

The table lists this clonotype with many counts. The rearrangement joins TRBV7-8 to TRBJ2-3; D is uncertain. V lost 1 base and J 5 bases, leaving 10 bases between the germline ends. CDR3 length equals 14 residues. Germline V gene lookup returns CDR1 SGHVS and CDR2 FQNEAQ. The CDR3 sequence: CASSLDGVEDTQYF. Here the CDR3 DNA reads TGTGCCAGCAGCTTAGACGGAGTTGAAGATACGCAGTATTTT.

The J gene is TRBJ1-1, the V gene TRBV28; D gene ambiguous. The CDR3 covers 15 residues. Looked up from germline, CDR1 is MDHEN and CDR2 is SYDVKM. With 5 bases removed from V and 0 bases from J, the gap between germline ends came to 13 bases. The CDR3 protein is CASSLTEFMNTEAFF. In DNA form, the CDR3 reads TGTGCCAGCAGTCTTACAGAGTTCATGAACACTGAAGCTTTCTTT.

This clonotype was recorded many times. The J gene is TRBJ2-3, the V gene TRBV20-1, with TRBD2 as a possible D gene (5 bases). Germline V gene sequence: CDR1 DFQATT, CDR2 SNEGSKA (reference sequence). This CDR3 has 12 residues. For the CDR3, the DNA is TGCAGGTTGGAGCGGACCACAGATACGCAGTATTTT. It is translated as CRLERTTDTQYF.

This clonotype was seen ten or more times. The genes are TRBV19 and TRBJ2-1; D is uncertain. The CDR3 sequence is 15 residues long. Germline CDR1 is LNHDA and CDR2 is SQIVND (reference sequence). V shed 5 bases and J shed 1 base, with 12 bases lying between them. CDR3: CASSEGRGSYNEQFF. The CDR3 DNA reads as TGTGCCAGTAGTGAAGGCCGAGGATCCTACAATGAGCAGTTCTTC.